A single sample gave rise to the 8 T cell receptor beta chains below, sequenced in a study of T-cell reconstitution after alpha-beta-depleted transplantation in children. This sample's TCRbeta library carried unique molecular identifier barcodes. One entry per CDR3 protein, called by TCRdb with MiXCR from the PCR reads. The sample holds 540,000 or so distinct CDR3 sequences; about 21% are singletons and the top ten take 11% to 15%. Here the sequenced sample was PBMCs, mostly from graft donor cells, taken 360 days after TCRalphabeta/CD19-depleted stem cell transplant. The origin of the receptors is a boy younger than two who had a stem cell transplant for acute myeloid leukemia, so the T cells may come from the graft donor.

This clonotype was observed a few times. The chain is built from TRBV7-2 and TRBJ2-1; unclear D gene. This CDR3 region has 12 residues. Germline V gives CDR1 SGHTA, CDR2 FQGNSA. V lost 2 bases and J 9 bases, leaving 8 bases between the germline ends. This chain's CDR3 is CASSLRLAEQFF. The CDR3 DNA is TGTGCCAGCAGCTTAAGGCTTGCTGAGCAGTTCTTC.

The gene calls are TRBV10-3 and TRBJ2-4; maybe TRBD2 (6 bases). V was pared by 3 bases and J by 3 bases, with 12 bases between. There are 15 residues in the CDR3. Germline V gene lookup returns CDR1 ENHRY and CDR2 SYGVKD. The CDR3 is CAISDEGLLKNIQYF. For the CDR3, the DNA is TGTGCCATCAGTGATGAGGGACTCCTCAAAAACATTCAGTACTTC.

This clonotype came up a few times. The V and J genes are TRBV29-1 and TRBJ1-1, with D hard to call. This CDR3 is built from 13 residues. The V gene's germline CDR1 is SQVTM and CDR2 ANQGSEA. Trimming shortened V by 0 bases and J by 10 bases, and 15 bases separated the two germline ends. CDR3 loop: CSVEDRPLGLAFF. CDR3 DNA: TGCAGCGTTGAAGACAGGCCGCTGGGTTTAGCTTTCTTT.

V gene TRBV18 combines with J gene TRBJ2-7; D perhaps matches TRBD2 (5 bases). The germline CDR1 and CDR2 sequences are KGHSH and LQKENI. The CDR3 is made up of 15 amino acids. The V end was cut by 2 bases, the J end by 7 bases, with 18 bases between. The DNA of the CDR3 is TGTGCCAGCTCACCATCGAGGACTTGGGTTGAAGAGCAGTACGTC. Translated, it gives CASSPSRTWVEEQYV.

In this sample, this clonotype turned up a few times. The rearrangement links TRBV29-1 to TRBJ1-1; possibly TRBD1 for D (5 bases). Between the trimmed V and J ends, which lost 3 bases and 3 bases, there was a span of 17 bases. CDR3 length: 15 residues. Germline V gene data show CDR1 as SQVTM and CDR2 as ANQGSEA. Written as DNA, the CDR3 is TGCAGCGTTGAGTTAGGGTGGGGGAGGGACACTGAAGCTTTCTTT. Amino acid sequence: CSVELGWGRDTEAFF.

The chain is built from TRBV29-1 and TRBJ2-3; D is undetermined. Per the germline V gene, CDR1 is SQVTM and CDR2 is ANQGSEA. CDR3 size: 11 residues. Trimming pared 5 bases from V and 0 bases from J, leaving 3 bases between. The CDR3 here is CSVLSTDTQYF. As DNA, the CDR3 is TGCAGCGTTTTAAGCACAGATACGCAGTATTTT.

V is TRBV12-3 or TRBV12-4 and J is TRBJ2-1; TRBD1 agrees at 10 bases. CDR3 length equals 13 residues. After removal of 5 bases from V and 10 bases from J, the junction contained 5 bases not matched to a gene. The CDR3 here is CASSGTGVGEQFF. The CDR3 DNA is TGTGCCAGCAGTGGGACAGGGGTGGGCGAGCAGTTCTTC.

This sequence joins TRBV7-8 and TRBJ1-6; 11 nucleotides agree with TRBD1. The CDR3 has 15 residues. The germline gives CDR1 SGHVS, CDR2 FQNEAQ. The V gene end was trimmed by 5 bases and the J gene end by 10 bases; junction bases not matched to a gene: 7. The CDR3 loop is CASSQGQGARSPLHF. In DNA, the CDR3 is TGTGCCAGCAGCCAAGGACAGGGGGCAAGATCACCCCTCCACTTT.